This T cell receptor beta chain emerged from a study of cytomegalovirus exposure and HLA in healthy donors. From germline, CDR1 is MNHEY and CDR2 SVGAGI. Trimming removed 6 bases from V and 8 bases from J; junction bases left unmatched: 9. This CDR3 has 14 residues. Profiled with immunoSEQ multiplex PCR; TCRdb holds only in-frame clones, not every one. The data contain roughly 300,000 clones, roughly 90% of them singletons. The receptor was isolated from a woman aged 18-35 years in good health and CMV-seronegative. The sample taken for sequencing was PBMCs. The gene calls are TRBV6-5 and TRBJ1-4, with TRBD1 identical over 7 bases. CDR3 amino acids: CASRYRGLNEKLFF. In nucleotides, the CDR3 is TGTGCCAGCAGGTACAGGGGCCTTAACGAAAAACTGTTTTTT.